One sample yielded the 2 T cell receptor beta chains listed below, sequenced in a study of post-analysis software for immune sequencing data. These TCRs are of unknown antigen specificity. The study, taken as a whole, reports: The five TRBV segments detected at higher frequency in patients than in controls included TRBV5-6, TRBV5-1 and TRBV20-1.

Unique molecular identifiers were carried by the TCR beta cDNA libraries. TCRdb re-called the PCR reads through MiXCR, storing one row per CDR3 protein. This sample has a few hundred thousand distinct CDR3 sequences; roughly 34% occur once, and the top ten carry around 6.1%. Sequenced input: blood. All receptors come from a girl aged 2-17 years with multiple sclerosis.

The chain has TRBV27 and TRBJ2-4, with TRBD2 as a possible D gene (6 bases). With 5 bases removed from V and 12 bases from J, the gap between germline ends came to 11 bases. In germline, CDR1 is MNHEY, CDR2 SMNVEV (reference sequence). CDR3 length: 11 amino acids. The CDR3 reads CASSPGTGQYF. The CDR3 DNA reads TGTGCCAGCAGTCCCGGGACTGGTCAGTACTTC.

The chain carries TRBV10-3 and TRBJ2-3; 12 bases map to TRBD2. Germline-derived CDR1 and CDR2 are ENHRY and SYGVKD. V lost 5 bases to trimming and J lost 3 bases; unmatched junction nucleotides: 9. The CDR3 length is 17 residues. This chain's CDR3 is CAISPVGTSGWTDTQYF. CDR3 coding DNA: TGTGCCATCAGTCCAGTCGGGACTAGCGGGTGGACAGATACGCAGTATTTT.